This TCR beta chain stems from a study of CD8+ T cells in alopecia areata. The sequencing template was cDNA reverse transcribed from extracted RNA. The table came from immunoSEQ multiplex PCR; TCRdb's copy has only in-frame clones and leaves some out. Among more than 100,000 clones listed, roughly 58% were seen once. Germline CDR1 SGHAT, CDR2 FQNNGV. Trimming removed 5 bases from V and 1 base from J; junction bases left unmatched: 5. The CDR3 runs to 15 residues. The source is a human donor with alopecia areata. The V call is TRBV11-2, the J call TRBJ2-1; 7 positions match TRBD2. The starting material was CD4+ T cells sorted from blood, obtained at week 0. The CDR3 loop reads CASSQISGSYNEQFF. The CDR3 DNA reads as TGTGCCAGCAGCCAGATTAGCGGGTCCTACAATGAGCAGTTCTTC.